This TCR beta chain came from a study of PD-1 blockade in mismatch repair-deficient tumors. Data came from immunoSEQ multiplex PCR; TCRdb stores just in-frame clones and leaves some out. Of 40,000 to 60,000 clones listed, 65% to 85% are singletons. Germline trimming cut 5 bases from V and 3 bases from J; bases unmatched to any gene: 5. Germline CDR1 is SEHNR and CDR2 is FQNEAQ (reference sequence). The CDR3 has 15 residues. The sample in question was peripheral blood, obtained approximately 20 weeks after starting pembrolizumab. The chain is built from TRBV7-9 and TRBJ2-1, with TRBD2 matching over 9 bases. This sequence originates from an adult with mismatch repair-deficient cancer. CDR3 nucleotide sequence: TGTGCCAGCAGCAGGCTAGCGGGAAACTACAATGAGCAGTTCTTC. Translated, it gives CASSRLAGNYNEQFF. Using reference TRBV7-9 and TRBJ2-1 for the parts outside the CDR3, the full variable domain is DTGVSQNPRHKITKRGQNVTFRCDPISEHNRLYWYRQTLGQGPEFLTYFQNEAQLEKSRLLSDRFSAERPKGSFSTLEIQRTEQGDSAMYLCASSRLAGNYNEQFFGPGTRLTVL.